Each of the 10 T cell receptor beta chains below was sequenced from the same sample in a study of human versus mouse CDR3 diversity and MHC coevolution. TCRdb's table, derived via immunoSEQ multiplex PCR, lists solely in-frame clones and lacks some. The profile shows about 83,000 clones, 85% to 95% of them singletons. Sequenced material: naive CD4+ T cells from blood. Subset noted: CD45RO-negative CD62L-positive naive CD4 T cells. These receptors were collected from a person aged 25 to 75 in good health.

This clone was picked up one time. Other DNA sequences in the same sample also yield this CDR3. The chain is built from TRBV2 and TRBJ1-5; 8 bases are a match to TRBD1. CDR3 length: 13 residues. J gave up 10 bases and V 6 bases, and 8 bases lay outside the gene matches. The germline gives CDR1 SNHLY, CDR2 FYNNEI. The CDR3: CASRGQGAGPQHF. In DNA, the CDR3 is TGTGCCAGCAGGGGCCAGGGGGCGGGTCCCCAGCATTTT.

This chain joins TRBV5-4 and TRBJ1-6; 7 bases match TRBD1. The CDR3 has 16 residues. The germline V gene encodes CDR1 SGHNT and CDR2 YYREEE (reference sequence). Trimming at V came to 0 bases and at J to 0 bases, leaving 0 bases not matched to a gene. Here the CDR3 DNA reads TGTGCCAGCAGCTTGGGGGACAGCTCCTATAATTCACCCCTCCACTTT. Translated, it gives CASSLGDSSYNSPLHF.

The chain links TRBV11-2 to TRBJ1-1, with 10 bases fitting TRBD1. Germline-derived CDR1 and CDR2 are SGHAT and FQNNGV. Germline trimming cut 5 bases from V and 5 bases from J; bases unmatched to any gene: 11. The CDR3 spans 16 residues. CDR3 in amino acids: CASSLRTGGFYTEAFF. The CDR3, as DNA: TGTGCCAGCAGCCTCCGGACAGGGGGTTTTTATACTGAAGCTTTCTTT.

The chain links TRBV30 to TRBJ1-2; no reliable D call. The CDR3 covers 13 residues. V dropped 3 bases and J dropped 7 bases, with 15 bases sitting between them. The V gene's germline CDR1 is GTSNPN and CDR2 SVGIG (reference sequence). The CDR3 loop is CAWRSGRTGGYTF. DNA for the CDR3: TGTGCCTGGAGGAGCGGTAGGACTGGTGGCTACACCTTC.

This chain connects TRBV28 to TRBJ2-1; a possible D gene is TRBD2 (6 bases). Trimming cost V 7 bases and J 9 bases, with 16 bases left between them. Germline V gene sequence: CDR1 MDHEN, CDR2 SYDVKM. The CDR3 contains 13 residues. CDR3 region: CASTTLAGIEQFF. CDR3 nucleotides: TGTGCCAGCACCACTCTGGCGGGGATTGAGCAGTTCTTC.

This chain links TRBV5-4 with TRBJ1-2; D perhaps matches TRBD1 (5 bases). V lost 7 bases to trimming and J lost 7 bases, with 14 bases between them. CDR1 is SGHNT and CDR2 is YYREEE in the germline V gene (reference sequence). The CDR3 runs 12 residues. The CDR3 coding sequence is TGTGCCAGCCAAATTCAGGGATCTGGCTACACCTTC. Translated: CASQIQGSGYTF.

CDR3 bases: TGTGCCAGCAGCTTTGGGACAGGGTTATTCGGCTACACCTTC. It encodes CASSFGTGLFGYTF. The gene calls are TRBV7-9 and TRBJ1-2; 9 bases are shared with TRBD1. With 3 bases clipped from V and 8 bases from J, the junction kept 7 bases outside the gene matches. The length of the CDR3 is 14 residues. The V gene's germline CDR1 is SEHNR and CDR2 FQNEAQ (reference sequence).

The chain couples TRBV7-3 to TRBJ2-1, with 7 bases matching TRBD1. CDR3 size: 16 residues. V was clipped by 5 bases and J by 2 bases; unmatched bases: 9. Germline assignment: CDR1 SGHTA and CDR2 FQGTGA. CDR3 nucleotide sequence: TGTGCCAGCAGCCCGCGGACAGGCGGGCCCTACAATGAGCAGTTCTTC. Translated: CASSPRTGGPYNEQFF.

CDR3 bases: TGTGCCAGTAGTATAGGGGGACTAGCGGTCGAGACCCAGTACTTC. It codes for CASSIGGLAVETQYF. The gene calls are TRBV19 and TRBJ2-5; TRBD2 agrees at 11 bases. Losses at the gene ends were 1 base for V and 5 bases for J; bases not matched to a gene: 3. Germline CDR1 and CDR2: LNHDA and SQIVND (reference sequence). CDR3 length: 15 residues.

Worth noting for this clone: The sample has other DNA sequences that encode this CDR3 too. The gene calls are TRBV30 and TRBJ1-3; D is possibly TRBD1 (5 bases). Germline V gene sequence: CDR1 GTSNPN, CDR2 SVGIG (reference sequence). This CDR3 contains 12 residues. Trimming shortened V by 5 bases and J by 4 bases, and 9 bases separated the two germline ends. The CDR3 loop reads CAWGTGGNTIYF. The DNA for the CDR3 is TGTGCCTGGGGGACTGGAGGAAACACCATATATTTT.